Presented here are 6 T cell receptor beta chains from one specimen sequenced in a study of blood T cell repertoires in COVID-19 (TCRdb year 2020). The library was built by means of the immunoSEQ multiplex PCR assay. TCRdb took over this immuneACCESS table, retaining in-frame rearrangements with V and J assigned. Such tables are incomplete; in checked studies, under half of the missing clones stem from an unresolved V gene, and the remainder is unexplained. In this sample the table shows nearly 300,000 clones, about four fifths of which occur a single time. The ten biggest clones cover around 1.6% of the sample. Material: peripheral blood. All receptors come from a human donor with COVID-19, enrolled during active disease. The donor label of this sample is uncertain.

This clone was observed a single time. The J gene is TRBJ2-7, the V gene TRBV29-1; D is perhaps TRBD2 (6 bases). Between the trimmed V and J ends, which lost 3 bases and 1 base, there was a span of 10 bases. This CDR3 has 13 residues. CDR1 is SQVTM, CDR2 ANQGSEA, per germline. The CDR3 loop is CSVEGGISYEQYF. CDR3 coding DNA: TGCAGCGTTGAGGGAGGTATTTCCTACGAGCAGTACTTC.

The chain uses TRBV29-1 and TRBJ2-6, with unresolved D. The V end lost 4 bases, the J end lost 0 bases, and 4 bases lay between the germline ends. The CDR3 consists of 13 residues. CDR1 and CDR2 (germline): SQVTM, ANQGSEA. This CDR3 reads CSVGSSGANVLTF. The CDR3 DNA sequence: TGCAGCGTTGGGAGCTCTGGGGCCAACGTCCTGACTTTC. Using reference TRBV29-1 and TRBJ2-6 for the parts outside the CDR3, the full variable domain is SAVISQKPSRDICQRGTSLTIQCQVDSQVTMMFWYRQQPGQSLTLIATANQGSEATYESGFVIDKFPISRPNLTFSTLTVSNMSPEDSSIYLCSVGSSGANVLTFGAGSRLTVL.

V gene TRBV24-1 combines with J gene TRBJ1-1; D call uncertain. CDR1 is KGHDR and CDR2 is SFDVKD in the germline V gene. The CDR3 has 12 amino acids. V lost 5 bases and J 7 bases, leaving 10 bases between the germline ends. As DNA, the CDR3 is TGTGCCACCAGTGCCTCCGGGGTTGAAGCTTTCTTT. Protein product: CATSASGVEAFF.

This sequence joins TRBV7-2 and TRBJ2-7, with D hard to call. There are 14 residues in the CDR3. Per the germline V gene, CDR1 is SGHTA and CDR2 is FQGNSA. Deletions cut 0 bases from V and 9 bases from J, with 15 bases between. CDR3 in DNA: TGTGCCAGCAGCTTAGCGCGGTCTCCAAGCGCGCAGTACTTC. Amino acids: CASSLARSPSAQYF.

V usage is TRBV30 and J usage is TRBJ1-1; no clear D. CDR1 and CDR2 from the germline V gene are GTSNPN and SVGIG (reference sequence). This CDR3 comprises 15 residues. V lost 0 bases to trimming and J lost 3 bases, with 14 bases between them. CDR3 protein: CAWSVHYDGDTEAFF. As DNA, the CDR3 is TGTGCCTGGAGTGTACATTATGACGGAGACACTGAAGCTTTCTTT.

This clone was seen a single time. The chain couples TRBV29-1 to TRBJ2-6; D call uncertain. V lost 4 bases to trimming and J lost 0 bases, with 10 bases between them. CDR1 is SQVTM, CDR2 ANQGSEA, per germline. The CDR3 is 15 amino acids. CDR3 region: CSVAQVDSGANVLTF. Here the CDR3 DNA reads TGCAGCGTTGCCCAGGTTGACTCTGGGGCCAACGTCCTGACTTTC.